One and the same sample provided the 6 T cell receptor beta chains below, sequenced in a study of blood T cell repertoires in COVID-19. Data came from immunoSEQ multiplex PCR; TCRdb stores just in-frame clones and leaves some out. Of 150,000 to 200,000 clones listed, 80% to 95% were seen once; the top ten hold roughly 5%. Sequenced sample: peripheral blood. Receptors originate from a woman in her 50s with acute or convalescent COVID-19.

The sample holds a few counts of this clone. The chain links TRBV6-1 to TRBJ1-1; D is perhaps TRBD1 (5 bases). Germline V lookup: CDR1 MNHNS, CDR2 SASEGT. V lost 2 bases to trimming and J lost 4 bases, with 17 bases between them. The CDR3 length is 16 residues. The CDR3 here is CASSELPGGRSTEAFF. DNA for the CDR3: TGTGCCAGCAGTGAACTACCGGGGGGTCGAAGCACTGAAGCTTTCTTT.

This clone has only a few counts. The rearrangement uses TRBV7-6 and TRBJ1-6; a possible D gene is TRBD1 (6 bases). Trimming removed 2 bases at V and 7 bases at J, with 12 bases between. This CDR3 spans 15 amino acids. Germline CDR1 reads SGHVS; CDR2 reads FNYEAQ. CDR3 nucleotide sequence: TGTGCCAGCAGCTTACAACAGGGCTTGAATTCACCCCTCCACTTT. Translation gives CASSLQQGLNSPLHF.

The CDR3: CASSHQFRDYEQYF. The CDR3 DNA is TGTGCCAGCAGTCACCAATTCAGGGACTACGAGCAGTACTTC. The chain joins TRBV25-1 to TRBJ2-7; D may be TRBD1 (5 bases). The CDR3 totals 14 residues. Trimming cost V 5 bases and J 3 bases, with 14 bases left between them. Germline V CDR1 and CDR2: MGHDK, SYGVNS.

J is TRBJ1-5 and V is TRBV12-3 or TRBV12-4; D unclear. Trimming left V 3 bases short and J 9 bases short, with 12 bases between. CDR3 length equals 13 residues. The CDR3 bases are TGTGCCAGCAGTTTGGACTCCCGCGCGCCCCAGCATTTT. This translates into CASSLDSRAPQHF.

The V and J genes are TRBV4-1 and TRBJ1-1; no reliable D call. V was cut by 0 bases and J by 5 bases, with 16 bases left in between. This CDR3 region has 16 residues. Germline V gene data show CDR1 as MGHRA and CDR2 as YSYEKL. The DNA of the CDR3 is TGCGCCAGCAGCCAAGACCTGGGCCTACCAACAACTGAAGCTTTCTTT. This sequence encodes CASSQDLGLPTTEAFF.

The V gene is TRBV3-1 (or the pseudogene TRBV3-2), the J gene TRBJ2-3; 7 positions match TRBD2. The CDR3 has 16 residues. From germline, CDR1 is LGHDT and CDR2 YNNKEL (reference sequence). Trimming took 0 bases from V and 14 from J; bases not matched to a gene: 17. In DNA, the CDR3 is TGTGCCAGCAGCCAAGATATAGCTAGCGGAGGCATGGGGTCGTATTTT. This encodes CASSQDIASGGMGSYF.